The T cell receptor (beta chain) described here comes from a study of tumor-infiltrating lymphocytes in oesophageal squamous cell carcinoma. The CDR3 spans 15 residues. One entry per CDR3 protein results from TCRdb running MiXCR on the PCR reads. The sample records under 20,000 distinct CDR3 sequences, around 40% being singletons. The TCR originated in a male donor with esophageal squamous cell carcinoma. The chain has TRBV7-1 and TRBJ2-5; D may be TRBD2 (6 bases). The J call could be wrong; TRBJ2-7 is a better fit for the DNA end. TRBV7-1 is reported as an ORF; its role is uncertain. The sequenced sample consisted of blood. This chain's CDR3 is CASSYLGGNSYEQYF. The CDR3 region has the DNA TGTGCCAGCAGCTACCTGGGCGGGAACTCCTACGAGCAGTACTTC.